This T cell receptor beta chain was captured by sequencing in a study of PD-1 blockade in mismatch repair-deficient tumors. Looking at the study overall: Patients had approximately 13 mismatch repair-deficient cancer types, all previously treated and progressing. Whole-study results and caveats: Rapid post-treatment expansion, then contraction, generally preceding radiologic response, marked tumor-resident clones.

Some clones are missing from TCRdb's copy, which holds only in-frame ones; the method was immunoSEQ multiplex PCR. The sample records some 26,000 clones, around 80% being singletons. All patients were mismatch repair deficient, assessed by either PCR or immunohistochemistry. TCR sequencing covered a few patients who responded to pembrolizumab. About this clone itself: Its antigen remains unknown.

CDR3 length equals 16 residues. Trimming removed 0 bases at V and 2 bases at J, with 14 bases between. The V gene's germline CDR1 is SGHVS and CDR2 FQNEAQ. J is TRBJ2-7 and V is TRBV7-8; D might be TRBD1 or TRBD2, each matching 5 bases. Sample: peripheral blood, taken 12 weeks after starting pembrolizumab. This receptor was taken from an adult with mismatch repair-deficient cancer. CDR3 in amino acids: CASSLAPRDRAYEQYF. The CDR3 bases are TGTGCCAGCAGCTTAGCCCCACGGGACCGAGCCTACGAGCAGTACTTC. The entire variable domain, with the rest obtained from reference TRBV7-8 and TRBJ2-7, is as follows: GAGVSQSPRYKVAKRGQDVALRCDPISGHVSLFWYQQALGQGPEFLTYFQNEAQLDKSGLPSDRFFAERPEGSVSTLKIQRTQQEDSAVYLCASSLAPRDRAYEQYFGPGTRLTVT.